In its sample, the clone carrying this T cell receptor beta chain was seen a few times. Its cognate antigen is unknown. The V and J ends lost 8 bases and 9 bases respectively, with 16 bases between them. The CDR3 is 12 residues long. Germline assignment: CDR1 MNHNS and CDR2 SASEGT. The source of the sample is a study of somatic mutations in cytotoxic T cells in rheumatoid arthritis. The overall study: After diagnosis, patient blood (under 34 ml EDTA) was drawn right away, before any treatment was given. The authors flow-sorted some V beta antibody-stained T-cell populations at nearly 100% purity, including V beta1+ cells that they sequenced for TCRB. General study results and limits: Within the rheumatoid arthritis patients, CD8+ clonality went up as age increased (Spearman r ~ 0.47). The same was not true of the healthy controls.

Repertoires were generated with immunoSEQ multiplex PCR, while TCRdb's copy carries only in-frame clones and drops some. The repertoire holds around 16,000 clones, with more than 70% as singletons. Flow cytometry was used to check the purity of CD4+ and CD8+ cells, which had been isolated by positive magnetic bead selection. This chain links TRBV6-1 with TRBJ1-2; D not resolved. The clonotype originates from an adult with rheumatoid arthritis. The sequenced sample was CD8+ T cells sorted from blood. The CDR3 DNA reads TGTGCCAGCCCCAATTTCGCAGGTCGCTACACCTTC. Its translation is CASPNFAGRYTF.